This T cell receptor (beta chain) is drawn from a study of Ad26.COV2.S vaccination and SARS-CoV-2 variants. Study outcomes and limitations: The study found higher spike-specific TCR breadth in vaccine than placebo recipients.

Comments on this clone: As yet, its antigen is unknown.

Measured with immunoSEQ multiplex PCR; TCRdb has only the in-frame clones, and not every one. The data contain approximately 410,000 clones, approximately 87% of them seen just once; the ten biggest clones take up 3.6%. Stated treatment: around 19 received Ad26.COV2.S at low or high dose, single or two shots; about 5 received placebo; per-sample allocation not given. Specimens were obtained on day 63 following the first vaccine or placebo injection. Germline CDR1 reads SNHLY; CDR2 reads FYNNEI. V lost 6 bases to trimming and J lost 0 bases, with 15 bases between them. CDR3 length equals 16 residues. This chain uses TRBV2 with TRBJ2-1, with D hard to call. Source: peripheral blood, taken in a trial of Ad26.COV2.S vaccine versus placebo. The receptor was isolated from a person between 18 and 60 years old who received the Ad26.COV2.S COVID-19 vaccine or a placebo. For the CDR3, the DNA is TGTGCCAGCAGACCAAGGACGGTCATCTCCTACAATGAGCAGTTCTTC. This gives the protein CASRPRTVISYNEQFF.